The present T cell receptor (beta chain) was sequenced within a study of OX40 agonist ivuxolimab in advanced cancers. TCRdb's copy holds only in-frame clones and misses some; the assay was immunoSEQ multiplex PCR. Of 60,000 or so clones in the sample, about four fifths were seen once. The CDR3 contains 13 residues. The germline V gene has CDR1 SQVTM and CDR2 ANQGSEA. V was clipped by 3 bases and J by 7 bases; unmatched bases: 7. This rearrangement joins TRBV29-1 to TRBJ1-2; 8 bases are a match to TRBD1. The sequence was obtained from an adult with an advanced solid tumor such as melanoma, head and neck, liver or kidney cancer. Sequencing used CD4+ or CD8+ T cells sorted from blood, obtained in a trial of the OX40 agonist ivuxolimab. The CDR3 bases are TGCAGCGTTGATTCTTCAGGGGGCTCTGGCTACACCTTC. Protein: CSVDSSGGSGYTF.